This TCR beta chain is drawn from a study of cytomegalovirus exposure and HLA in healthy donors. CDR3 length equals 13 residues. Trimming stripped 0 bases from V and 1 base from J, with 3 bases between. Germline V gene data show CDR1 as MNHEY and CDR2 as SVGAGI. With respect to this clone: Its antigen is unknown.

Assay: immunoSEQ multiplex PCR; the TCRdb copy retains only in-frame clones and omits some. The table records 100,000 to 150,000 clones, about nine tenths of them present only once. Findings of the study overall: According to a later analysis, TCR clusters from the first cohort tended to co-occur in the 110 or so validation repertoires. Some public TCRs appeared in many individuals, while most sequences were rare.

The chain joins TRBV6-5 to TRBJ1-1; D unresolved. Sequenced input: PBMCs. This TCR derives from a young woman in good health and CMV-seronegative. CDR3 coding DNA: TGTGCCAGCAGTTACTCCCAGAACACTGAAGCTTTCTTT. Protein sequence: CASSYSQNTEAFF.